This TCR beta chain appears in the sequencing data of a study of blood T cell repertoires in COVID-19. The cohort comprised adults aged about 18 to 100 years residing in some 24 US areas. Cohort allocation depended upon clinical history that participants reported. This CDR3 region has 13 residues. Germline V gene sequence: CDR1 SGHKS, CDR2 YYEKEE (reference sequence). V was trimmed by 5 bases and J by 8 bases, leaving 13 bases between them. Produced via immunoSEQ multiplex PCR; TCRdb's table is partial and in-frame only. Counted here are 310,000 or so clones, around 90% occurring once; the ten biggest clones make up around 10%.

The clonotype was recovered from a young woman who had recovered from COVID-19. Sequenced: PBMCs or T cells enriched from blood (not recorded which). The rearrangement uses TRBV5-5 and TRBJ1-4, with a possible D match to TRBD1 (6 bases). CDR3 nucleotide sequence: TGTGCCAGCAGGCTAGGGGGAGAAGAAAAACTGTTTTTT. It specifies CASRLGGEEKLFF.